This TCR beta chain was recorded in a study of T cells in Graves' hyperthyroidism and ophthalmopathy. The V segment lost 6 bases and the J segment 3 bases; nucleotides outside the gene matches: 7. This CDR3 spans 15 amino acids. Amplification yielded TCR beta CDR3 regions, with RNA transcripts as the source. The HTBI primer set drove a first-round RT-PCR of the TCR CDR3. MiXCR, run by TCRdb on the multiplex PCR reads, gives a single entry per CDR3 protein. This table has a few hundred thousand distinct CDR3 sequences, approximately 20% appearing once. Overall study findings and caveats: Ophthalmopathy was told apart from stable hyperthyroidism by a 13 V-J model. Onset of ophthalmopathy came a median roughly 6.5 months after the model predicted it. Blood also held most thyroid clonotypes expanded beyond 0.001.

For this clonotype: Antigen specificity is unknown.

What was sequenced was blood. This clonotype originated in a man aged 25-45 years with Graves' ophthalmopathy. The chain carries TRBV12-3 or TRBV12-4 and TRBJ2-7; 11 nucleotides line up with TRBD2. Here the CDR3 DNA reads TGTGCCAGCAGACATCGACTAGCGGGACGCTACGAGCAGTACTTC. As protein: CASRHRLAGRYEQYF.